This TCR beta chain was captured in a study of regulatory T cells in long-lasting Graves disease. Germline V gene sequence: CDR1 DFQATT, CDR2 SNEGSKA (reference sequence). The CDR3 covers 13 residues. Trimming left V 7 bases short and J 5 bases short, with 17 bases between. HTBI primers from iRepertoire and Arm-PCR of CDR3 regions yielded the TCR beta libraries. Authors' analysis steps: Detected in the samples were 55 to 65 TRBV and 14 TRBJ segments. TCRdb used MiXCR to reprocess the multiplex PCR reads, holding one entry per CDR3 protein. The V and J calls come from TCRdb's annotation, not from the publication. The repertoire holds around 250,000 distinct CDR3 sequences, with around a sixth as singletons. Time point defined: newly diagnosed GD, antithyroid drugs for less than 3 months. After RNA was extracted from PBMCs, the TCR library was made from it. The table lists this clonotype with many counts.

These records were also assigned to another study, of T cells in Graves' hyperthyroidism and ophthalmopathy. That report adds: A first-round RT-PCR of the TCR CDR3 used the HTBI primer set.

The V and J genes are TRBV20-1 and TRBJ1-1, with D possibly matching TRBD1 (6 bases). This clonotype originated in a woman in her 30s with Graves disease. Sequencing used peripheral blood mononuclear cells (PBMCs), obtained at new diagnosis, from a patient treated with antithyroid drugs. CDR3 sequence: CSGRSGAGTEAFF. The CDR3 DNA reads TGCAGTGGTCGGTCAGGGGCAGGGACTGAAGCTTTCTTT.